The 28 T cell receptor beta chains below were found in one sample sequenced in a study of T cell responses to AZD1222 COVID-19 vaccine. Here immunoSEQ multiplex PCR was the method, and the copy in TCRdb shows in-frame clones only, minus some. The table shows about 120,000 clones, with 65% to 85% occurring only once. The specimen was peripheral blood, collected on day 0 of AZD1222 vaccination. Receptor source: an adult in good health.

V is TRBV7-2 and J is TRBJ1-1; a weak D match, TRBD1 (6 bases). This CDR3 is 15 amino acids long. Deletions cut 4 bases from V and 0 bases from J, with 12 bases between. Germline V gene lookup returns CDR1 SGHTA and CDR2 FQGNSA. This chain's CDR3 is CASSWGGGMNTEAFF. The CDR3 nucleotides read TGTGCCAGCAGCTGGGGGGGCGGGATGAACACTGAAGCTTTCTTT.

This rearrangement joins TRBV4-3 to TRBJ2-1; no definite D call. V was pared by 4 bases and J by 3 bases, with 7 bases between. This CDR3 is 13 amino acids long. Per the germline V gene, CDR1 is LGHNA and CDR2 is YSLEER. The CDR3 protein is CASSPRDYNEQFF. Written as DNA, the CDR3 is TGCGCCAGCAGCCCAAGGGACTACAATGAGCAGTTCTTC.

V usage is TRBV5-1 and J usage is TRBJ1-2; D is perhaps TRBD1 (5 bases). Germline V gives CDR1 SGHRS, CDR2 YFSETQ. The V and J ends lost 1 base and 5 bases respectively, with 15 bases between them. The CDR3 has 15 residues. The CDR3 nucleotides read TGCGCCAGCAGCTTGCCATCCGGGCAGGGTTATGGCTACACCTTC. Translated: CASSLPSGQGYGYTF.

The table lists this clone with a count of one. The J gene is TRBJ1-5, the V gene TRBV6-2 or TRBV6-3; D not resolved. The CDR3 spans 15 residues. Deletions cut 6 bases from V and 0 bases from J, with 12 bases between. The V gene's germline CDR1 is MNHEY and CDR2 SVGEGT. The CDR3 here is CASSPSGNSNQPQHF. The DNA for the CDR3 is TGTGCCAGCAGCCCTTCGGGAAATAGCAATCAGCCCCAGCATTTT.

This chain connects TRBV5-4 to TRBJ1-2; tentatively, D is TRBD1 (6 bases). Germline assignment: CDR1 SGHNT and CDR2 YYREEE (reference sequence). V was shortened by 0 bases and J by 3 bases, with 6 bases between the two germline ends. The CDR3 consists of 13 residues. CDR3 sequence reads: CASSLEGDYGYTF. CDR3 DNA sequence: TGTGCCAGCAGCTTGGAGGGGGACTATGGCTACACCTTC.

The V and J genes are TRBV7-9 and TRBJ2-5, with 7 bases lining up with TRBD1. The V gene's germline CDR1 is SEHNR and CDR2 FQNEAQ (reference sequence). The CDR3 is made up of 17 amino acids. V shed 6 bases and J 1 base; nucleotides not matched to a gene: 14. Here the CDR3 reads CASSSTGQDRLQETQYF. The CDR3 nucleotides are TGTGCCAGCAGTTCTACTGGACAGGACCGACTCCAAGAGACCCAGTACTTC.

This rearrangement joins TRBV18 to TRBJ1-4, with D possibly TRBD1 on 5 matching bases. The CDR3 runs 14 residues. The V end lost 3 bases, the J end lost 8 bases, and 13 bases lay between the germline ends. Germline V lookup: CDR1 KGHSH, CDR2 LQKENI. The CDR3 spells CASSPSGGDEKLFF. CDR3 sequence (DNA): TGTGCCAGCTCACCTTCGGGGGGGGACGAAAAACTGTTTTTT.

The gene calls are TRBV6-2 or TRBV6-3 and TRBJ1-6; D remains unclear. Per germline, CDR1 MNHEY and CDR2 SVGEGT. The CDR3 runs 12 residues. Trimming cost V 3 bases and J 10 bases, with 7 bases left between them. CDR3 nucleotides: TGTGCCAGCAGTTATGGAGACTCACCCCTCCACTTT. The encoded protein is CASSYGDSPLHF.

The rearrangement links TRBV25-1 to TRBJ1-1, with D unresolved. Germline V CDR1 and CDR2: MGHDK, SYGVNS. The V gene lost 5 bases and the J gene lost 1 base, with 8 bases spanning the gap. This CDR3 comprises 13 residues. For the CDR3, the DNA is TGTGCCAGCAGTAAGGGAGAGAACACTGAAGCTTTCTTT. It encodes CASSKGENTEAFF.

The gene calls are TRBV24-1 and TRBJ2-5; TRBD2 might be the D (5 bases). This CDR3 spans 15 amino acids. The V gene lost 5 bases and the J gene lost 4 bases, with 16 bases spanning the gap. Germline CDR1 and CDR2: KGHDR and SFDVKD. The CDR3, as DNA: TGTGCCACCAGTGCAAGAGGGAGTTTGGGAGAGACCCAGTACTTC. As protein: CATSARGSLGETQYF.

This clone came up a few times. V and J are TRBV3-1 (or the pseudogene TRBV3-2) and TRBJ1-6, with TRBD1 matching 9 bases. J gave up 13 bases and V 3 bases, and 13 bases lay outside the gene matches. Germline CDR1 and CDR2: LGHDT and YNNKEL (reference sequence). The CDR3 covers 16 residues. CDR3 loop: CASSQAGTGSGWPLHF. CDR3 coding DNA: TGTGCCAGCAGCCAGGCCGGGACAGGGTCCGGTTGGCCCCTCCACTTT.

The rearrangement links TRBV5-5 to TRBJ2-2; 12 bases map to TRBD2. The germline CDR1 and CDR2 sequences are SGHKS and YYEKEE (reference sequence). The J segment lost 6 bases and the V segment lost 0 bases, leaving 6 bases of the junction unmatched. The CDR3 has 17 amino acids. CDR3 in DNA: TGTGCCAGCAGCTTGGATCCTAGCGGGAGGGCCCCCGGGGAGCTGTTTTTT. Translating it yields CASSLDPSGRAPGELFF.

This rearrangement joins TRBV12-3 or TRBV12-4 to TRBJ2-5, with TRBD2 as a possible D gene (6 bases). The CDR3 has 13 amino acids. V lost 4 bases and J lost 4, with 10 bases in between. The CDR3 loop reads CASSWSSVETQYF. The CDR3 nucleotides are TGTGCCAGCAGTTGGTCTAGCGTAGAGACCCAGTACTTC.

The chain recombines TRBV5-1 with TRBJ2-7; TRBD2 agrees at 7 bases. CDR3 size: 16 residues. V shed 2 bases and J 0 bases; nucleotides not matched to a gene: 8. CDR1 is SGHRS and CDR2 is YFSETQ in the germline V gene. CDR3 sequence (DNA): TGCGCCAGCAGCTTCTCCCCTAGCGGTAGCTCCTACGAGCAGTACTTC. Protein sequence: CASSFSPSGSSYEQYF.

The chain carries TRBV6-5 and TRBJ1-4; 8 bases align to TRBD1. J was trimmed by 7 bases and V by 5 bases; bases with no gene match: 6. Germline CDR1 is MNHEY and CDR2 is SVGAGI. The CDR3 has 14 amino acids. The CDR3 DNA is TGTGCCAGCAGTACGACAGGGGAGAGTGAAAAACTGTTTTTT. Translation gives CASSTTGESEKLFF.

This clone was seen only a few times. The chain has TRBV5-1 and TRBJ1-2, with TRBD1 identical over 8 bases. CDR3 length: 15 residues. Germline CDR1 SGHRS, CDR2 YFSETQ. V lost 0 bases to trimming and J lost 3 bases; unmatched junction nucleotides: 4. The CDR3 loop is CASSLAPGGDYGYTF. The CDR3 DNA reads TGCGCCAGCAGCTTGGCTCCAGGGGGCGACTATGGCTACACCTTC.

This clone was counted a single time. V and J are TRBV18 and TRBJ1-1, with D possibly being TRBD1 (6 bases). CDR3 length: 16 amino acids. Trimming left V 3 bases short and J 3 bases short, with 17 bases between. Germline V CDR1 and CDR2: KGHSH, LQKENI. DNA of the CDR3: TGTGCCAGCTCACCCAGTGGGGGGCTTGGGTACACTGAAGCTTTCTTT. Protein: CASSPSGGLGYTEAFF.

The V gene is TRBV28, the J gene TRBJ1-2; 7 bases match TRBD1. Trimming cost V 7 bases and J 7 bases; bases outside gene matches: 15. Germline CDR1 and CDR2: MDHEN and SYDVKM. CDR3 length: 15 amino acids. The CDR3 reads CASTRLKGAQSGYTF. CDR3 nucleotide sequence: TGTGCCAGCACGCGCCTCAAGGGGGCGCAAAGTGGCTACACCTTC.

This clone has a handful of counts. The V and J genes are TRBV2 and TRBJ1-2; 7 nucleotides agree with TRBD1. Germline CDR1 SNHLY, CDR2 FYNNEI. The CDR3 consists of 14 residues. Losses at the gene ends were 6 bases for V and 2 bases for J; bases not matched to a gene: 6. CDR3 loop: CASSGGGANYGYTF. CDR3 in DNA: TGTGCCAGCAGCGGAGGGGGCGCCAACTATGGCTACACCTTC.

The V and J genes are TRBV5-1 and TRBJ1-4, with TRBD1 matching 7 bases. The CDR3 runs 14 residues. Germline CDR1 and CDR2: SGHRS and YFSETQ. V gave up 7 bases and J gave up 5 bases; unmatched junction bases: 8. CDR3 bases: TGCGCCAGCGCACAGGGACAGACCAATGAAAAACTGTTTTTT. It specifies CASAQGQTNEKLFF.

This clone showed up just once. V and J are TRBV2 and TRBJ2-1, with TRBD2 matching 13 bases. Germline lookup yields CDR1 SNHLY and CDR2 FYNNEI. Trimming cost V 8 bases and J 6 bases; bases outside gene matches: 4. CDR3 length: 14 amino acids. The DNA of the CDR3 is TGTGCCAGCTGGACTAGCGGGAGTACCAATGAGCAGTTCTTC. This codes for CASWTSGSTNEQFF.

Details on this clone: A read error may produce the germline difference seen at one junction end. The gene calls are TRBV7-2 and TRBJ1-2; 7 nucleotides align to TRBD1. CDR1 SGHTA and CDR2 FQGNSA come from the germline V gene. CDR3 length: 16 residues. CDR3 residues: CASSSFAGGFVNGYTF. CDR3 in DNA: TGTGCCAGCAGCTCGTTCGCAGGGGGTTTTGTTAATGGATACACCTTC.

This rearrangement joins TRBV5-8 to TRBJ1-5, with D perhaps matching TRBD1 (6 bases). V shed 4 bases and J shed 2 bases, with 16 bases lying between them. Germline V gene sequence: CDR1 SGHTS, CDR2 YDEGEE. This CDR3 is 16 amino acids long. The CDR3 spells CASSRGGQGGNQPQHF. In DNA form, the CDR3 reads TGTGCCAGCAGCAGGGGGGGGCAGGGCGGCAATCAGCCCCAGCATTTT.

V usage is TRBV13 and J usage is TRBJ1-2; D not resolved. The CDR3 consists of 13 residues. Germline-derived CDR1 and CDR2 are PRHDT and FYEKMQ (reference sequence). The germline V and J ends were trimmed by 1 base and 6 bases, with 9 bases remaining between them. This CDR3 is CASSLELQNGYTF. CDR3 bases: TGTGCCAGCAGCTTAGAATTGCAAAATGGCTACACCTTC.

The CDR3 is CASSYGGLGGADTQYF. DNA for the CDR3: TGTGCCAGCAGTTACGGAGGACTAGGGGGAGCAGATACGCAGTATTTT. This rearrangement joins TRBV6-2 or TRBV6-3 to TRBJ2-3, with a possible D match to TRBD2 (7 bases). The germline gives CDR1 MNHEY, CDR2 SVGEGT. This CDR3 comprises 16 residues. The V gene lost 2 bases and the J gene lost 4 bases, with 16 bases spanning the gap.

The chain carries TRBV2 and TRBJ1-5, with D perhaps matching TRBD1 (6 bases). V gave up 0 bases and J gave up 6 bases, with 15 bases separating them. Germline CDR1 is SNHLY and CDR2 is FYNNEI. The length of the CDR3 is 16 residues. Here the CDR3 DNA reads TGTGCCAGCAGTGAAGCCGGGACAATAGTTGGTCAGCCCCAGCATTTT. This codes for CASSEAGTIVGQPQHF. The complete variable domain, with remaining parts taken from reference TRBV2 and TRBJ1-5, reads EPEVTQTPSHQVTQMGQEVILRCVPISNHLYFYWYRQILGQKVEFLVSFYNNEISEKSEIFDDQFSVERPDGSNFTLKIRSTKLEDSAMYFCASSEAGTIVGQPQHFGDGTRLSIL.

CDR3 region: CASSQARGLAGETQYF. CDR3 sequence (DNA): TGTGCCAGCAGCCAAGCCCGGGGACTAGCTGGGGAGACCCAGTACTTC. This chain joins TRBV14 and TRBJ2-5; 9 nucleotides align to TRBD2. The CDR3 extends over 16 amino acids. V shed 1 base and J 5 bases; nucleotides not matched to a gene: 8. Germline-derived CDR1 and CDR2 are SGHDN and FVKESK.

The chain recombines TRBV30 with TRBJ1-2, with TRBD1 matching 10 bases. The CDR3 extends over 13 amino acids. V dropped 5 bases and J dropped 7; count of bases not matched to a gene: 7. Germline CDR1 and CDR2: GTSNPN and SVGIG (reference sequence). The CDR3 nucleotides read TGTGCCTGGGGACAGGGGGAGATCGGTGGCTACACCTTC. This translates into CAWGQGEIGGYTF.